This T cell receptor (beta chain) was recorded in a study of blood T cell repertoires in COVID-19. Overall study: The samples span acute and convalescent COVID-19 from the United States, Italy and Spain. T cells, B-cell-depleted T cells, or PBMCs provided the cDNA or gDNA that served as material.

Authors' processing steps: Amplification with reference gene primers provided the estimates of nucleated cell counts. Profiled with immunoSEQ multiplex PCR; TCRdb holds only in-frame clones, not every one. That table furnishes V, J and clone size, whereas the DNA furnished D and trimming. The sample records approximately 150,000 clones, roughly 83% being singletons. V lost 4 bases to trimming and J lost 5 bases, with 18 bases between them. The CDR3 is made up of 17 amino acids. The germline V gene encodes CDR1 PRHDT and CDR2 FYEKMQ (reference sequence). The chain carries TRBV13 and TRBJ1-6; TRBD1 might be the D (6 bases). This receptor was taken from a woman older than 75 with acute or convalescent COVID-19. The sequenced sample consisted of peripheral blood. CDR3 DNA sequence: TGTGCCAGCAGCTCCACTGGCTTGGGGGCTGATAATTCACCCCTCCACTTT. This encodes CASSSTGLGADNSPLHF.